These 8 T cell receptor beta chains share one sample of origin, sequenced in a study of cytomegalovirus exposure and HLA in healthy donors. The PCR had 60 Vbeta and 13 Jbeta primers. The table came from immunoSEQ multiplex PCR; TCRdb's copy has only in-frame clones and leaves some out. Seen here are about 100,000 clones, around 72% observed once, and the top ten hold 14%. Sequencing was done on a sample of PBMCs. Source of these receptors: a woman aged 40 to 50 in good health and CMV-seropositive.

The chain carries TRBV10-2 and TRBJ1-1; TRBD1 might be the D (6 bases). Germline V lookup: CDR1 WSHSY, CDR2 SAAADI. The V gene lost 6 bases and the J gene lost 1 base, with 12 bases spanning the gap. The CDR3 consists of 14 residues. The DNA for the CDR3 is TGCGCCAGCAGACCGGACAGAAGGAACACTGAAGCTTTCTTT. Protein sequence: CASRPDRRNTEAFF.

The chain links TRBV25-1 to TRBJ1-1, with 9 bases fitting TRBD1. Germline V gives CDR1 MGHDK, CDR2 SYGVNS. CDR3 length equals 17 residues. V trimming: 4 bases; J trimming: 5 bases; junction bases outside the gene matches: 14. The CDR3 loop is CASSAPGQGENETEAFF. The CDR3 DNA follows: TGTGCCAGCAGTGCTCCGGGACAGGGAGAGAACGAAACTGAAGCTTTCTTT.

The chain couples TRBV27 to TRBJ2-3, with a tentative D call TRBD2 (5 bases). CDR3 length: 13 amino acids. Per germline, CDR1 MNHEY and CDR2 SMNVEV (reference sequence). Between the trimmed V and J ends, which lost 7 bases and 6 bases, there was a span of 14 bases. The DNA of the CDR3 is TGTGCCAGCATCCGGGCGGGCGGCGATACGCAGTATTTT. It translates to CASIRAGGDTQYF.

This clone came up once. V gene TRBV28 combines with J gene TRBJ1-4, with 7 bases lining up with TRBD1. J was trimmed by 5 bases and V by 3 bases; bases with no gene match: 12. The CDR3 runs to 17 residues. Germline V gives CDR1 MDHEN, CDR2 SYDVKM. The CDR3 coding sequence is TGTGCCAGCAGTTTTGGACAGGTCCTCTGGGGGAATGAAAAACTGTTTTTT. Amino acid sequence: CASSFGQVLWGNEKLFF.

A remark on this clone: This same CDR3 is encoded by further DNA sequences in the sample. The chain links TRBV7-2 to TRBJ2-7; D perhaps matches TRBD1 (5 bases). The CDR3 sequence is 12 residues long. Germline-derived CDR1 and CDR2 are SGHTA and FQGNSA. V was clipped by 4 bases and J by 4 bases, with 8 bases between them. This CDR3 is CASSSQGYEQYF. The CDR3 region has the DNA TGTGCCAGCAGCTCTCAGGGTTACGAGCAGTACTTC.

This chain links TRBV29-1 with TRBJ2-1, with a weak D call TRBD1 (6 bases). Trimming shortened V by 0 bases and J by 5 bases, and 17 bases separated the two germline ends. The CDR3 spans 16 residues. Germline-derived CDR1 and CDR2 are SQVTM and ANQGSEA. The CDR3 loop is CSVEDAGTTLDNEQFF. In DNA form, the CDR3 reads TGCAGCGTTGAAGACGCCGGGACAACTTTGGACAATGAGCAGTTCTTC.

As for this clone: The same CDR3 can be traced to other DNA sequences in this sample. The chain has TRBV6-1 and TRBJ2-7; D is unresolved. Germline V gene sequence: CDR1 MNHNS, CDR2 SASEGT. The CDR3 runs 13 residues. V was shortened by 1 base and J by 0 bases, with 4 bases between the two germline ends. CDR3 nucleotide sequence: TGTGCCAGCAGTGAAGACTTCTCCTACGAGCAGTACTTC. This encodes CASSEDFSYEQYF.

The V call is TRBV11-2, the J call TRBJ2-5, with TRBD1 matching 9 bases. The J call is doubtful: the DNA matches TRBJ2-7 better. Germline V gives CDR1 SGHAT, CDR2 FQNNGV. CDR3 size: 14 residues. The CDR3 bases are TGTGCCAGCAGTTCCGGGACAGGGACCTACGAGCAGTACTTC. Protein: CASSSGTGTYEQYF.